This paragraph reports one T cell receptor (beta chain). The antigen is not known. CDR1 and CDR2 (germline): MGHRA, YSYEKL. The CDR3 totals 16 residues. V was pared by 4 bases and J by 5 bases, with 18 bases between. The source of the sample is a study of cytomegalovirus exposure and HLA in healthy donors. The overall study: An early release of data contained around 80 million unique TCRs, which came from HLA-typed donors.

Primers for the PCR totalled 60 Vbeta and 13 Jbeta. Per the authors' pipeline: In a later analysis, around 10 million of 75 million to 90 million unique beta chains occurred in at least two donors. Repertoires were generated with immunoSEQ multiplex PCR, while TCRdb's copy carries only in-frame clones and drops some. V, J and clone size derive from that table, while D and trimming were established from the DNA sequence. The profile shows 150,000 to 200,000 clones, roughly 83% of them singletons. Overall study results and limits: Most sequenced TCRs were rare (though some public TCRs occurred in many donors). In a later analysis, several top co-occurrence clusters appeared linked to parvovirus B19, influenza, CMV and Epstein-Barr virus.

This chain uses TRBV4-1 with TRBJ2-1; D possibly corresponds to TRBD1 (5 bases). The receptor's source is a woman between 45 and 60 years old in good health and CMV-seronegative. The sequencing sample was made of PBMCs. This chain's CDR3 is CASSPLGQDMDNEQFF. Here the CDR3 DNA reads TGCGCCAGCAGCCCACTCGGGCAGGACATGGACAATGAGCAGTTCTTC.